One sample yielded the 16 T cell receptor beta chains listed below, sequenced in a study of lymphopenia after photon versus proton radiotherapy (dated by TCRdb to the late 2010s). Receptor libraries were prepared by the immunoSEQ multiplex PCR assay. TCRdb's version of the immuneACCESS table is confined to in-frame rearrangements and falls short of the full clone set. An unresolved V gene accounts for under half of the shortfall where checked; the remainder is of unknown origin. The sample table contains some 170,000 clones; only one count was recorded for more than 85% of them. Together, the top ten hold about 4.4% of the sample. The sample here was peripheral blood, taken from a patient treated with photon-based radiotherapy. These receptors originate from a man in his fifties or sixties with gastric cancer.

The chain is built from TRBV28 and TRBJ2-7; 8 positions match TRBD1. This CDR3 region has 14 residues. The germline V gene has CDR1 MDHEN and CDR2 SYDVKM. V gave up 7 bases and J gave up 2 bases; unmatched junction bases: 7. The CDR3 loop reads CASIPGQAAYEQYF. The CDR3 nucleotides read TGTGCCAGCATCCCGGGACAGGCTGCCTACGAGCAGTACTTC.

The chain employs TRBV5-1 and TRBJ2-2; 9 bases match TRBD2. The CDR3 is 16 amino acids. Trimming cost V 2 bases and J 2 bases; bases outside gene matches: 4. The germline V gene has CDR1 SGHRS and CDR2 YFSETQ. Written as DNA, the CDR3 is TGCGCCAGCAGCTTAATCCTAGCGGGAAACACCGGGGAGCTGTTTTTT. This sequence encodes CASSLILAGNTGELFF.

The J gene is TRBJ1-2, the V gene TRBV6-4, with 9 bases matching TRBD1. After removal of 3 bases from V and 1 base from J, the junction contained 6 bases not matched to a gene. Germline values: CDR1 MRHNA, CDR2 SNTAGT. The CDR3 length is 16 residues. The DNA for the CDR3 is TGTGCCAGCAGTGAGCGACAGGGGGATTATAACTATGGCTACACCTTC. Translated, it gives CASSERQGDYNYGYTF.

The V and J genes are TRBV18 and TRBJ2-4; tentatively, D is TRBD1 or TRBD2 (6 bases each). Per the germline V gene, CDR1 is KGHSH and CDR2 is LQKENI. This CDR3 has 14 amino acids. Trimming stripped 3 bases from V and 6 bases from J, with 12 bases between. The CDR3 is CASSPIQGGNIQYF. DNA for the CDR3: TGTGCCAGCTCACCGATACAGGGAGGAAACATTCAGTACTTC.

The chain recombines TRBV6-5 with TRBJ2-3; D ambiguous. This CDR3 comprises 14 residues. The V end lost 6 bases, the J end lost 0 bases, and 10 bases lay between the germline ends. Germline V gene lookup returns CDR1 MNHEY and CDR2 SVGAGI. This chain's CDR3 is CASSLRSSTDTQYF. In nucleotides, the CDR3 is TGTGCCAGCAGCCTACGATCTAGCACAGATACGCAGTATTTT.

The chain is built from TRBV19 and TRBJ2-5; TRBD2 matches at 9 bases. CDR1 LNHDA and CDR2 SQIVND come from the germline V gene (reference sequence). Trimming cost V 6 bases and J 5 bases; bases outside gene matches: 7. The CDR3 is 14 residues long. The chain's CDR3 is CASRQAGGSETQYF. The CDR3 DNA sequence: TGTGCCAGTAGACAAGCGGGAGGAAGTGAGACCCAGTACTTC.

This chain links TRBV7-9 with TRBJ1-1; TRBD1 matches 7 bases. This CDR3 region has 15 residues. The germline CDR1 and CDR2 sequences are SEHNR and FQNEAQ (reference sequence). With 5 bases clipped from V and 5 bases from J, the junction kept 11 bases outside the gene matches. Here the CDR3 reads CASSLFRGVETEAFF. The CDR3 bases are TGTGCCAGCAGCCTCTTCAGGGGGGTAGAAACTGAAGCTTTCTTT.

CDR3 loop: CASSSGQATDTQYF. CDR3 coding DNA: TGTGCCAGCTCATCAGGACAAGCCACAGATACGCAGTATTTT. The V call is TRBV18, the J call TRBJ2-3, with D perhaps matching TRBD1 (5 bases). Germline CDR1 reads KGHSH; CDR2 reads LQKENI. V was shortened by 5 bases and J by 2 bases, with 11 bases between the two germline ends. There are 14 residues in the CDR3.

This sequence joins TRBV5-1 and TRBJ2-7, with 10 positions matching TRBD2. CDR1 and CDR2 from the germline V gene are SGHRS and YFSETQ. CDR3 length equals 16 residues. Trimming at V came to 4 bases and at J to 4 bases, leaving 11 bases not matched to a gene. CDR3 loop: CASSPDQGLATYEQYF. Here the CDR3 DNA reads TGCGCCAGCAGCCCTGACCAGGGACTAGCGACTTACGAGCAGTACTTC. Supplemented by reference TRBV5-1 and TRBJ2-7, the full variable domain reads KAGVTQTPRYLIKTRGQQVTLSCSPISGHRSVSWYQQTPGQGLQFLFEYFSETQRNKGNFPGRFSGRQFSNSRSEMNVSTLELGDSALYLCASSPDQGLATYEQYFGPGTRLTVT.

This sequence joins TRBV19 and TRBJ1-1; 7 bases fit TRBD1. CDR1 LNHDA and CDR2 SQIVND come from the germline V gene (reference sequence). The ends lost 4 bases at V and 4 bases at J; junction bases unmatched: 6. The CDR3 length is 14 residues. In DNA, the CDR3 is TGTGCCAGTAGTACGACAGGGATTAGCACTGAAGCTTTCTTT. Translating it yields CASSTTGISTEAFF.

The chain recombines TRBV4-3 with TRBJ1-2, with D hard to call. Germline CDR1 and CDR2: LGHNA and YSLEER. V lost 0 bases and J 2 bases, leaving 10 bases between the germline ends. The CDR3 totals 15 residues. Here the CDR3 DNA reads TGCGCCAGCAGCCAAGAACTAAATACAAACTATGGCTACACCTTC. It encodes CASSQELNTNYGYTF.

This clone was detected only a few times. V gene TRBV11-2 combines with J gene TRBJ2-7; D gene unclear. The CDR3 sequence is 14 residues long. Looked up from germline, CDR1 is SGHAT and CDR2 is FQNNGV. V lost 1 base to trimming and J lost 2 bases, with 9 bases between them. CDR3 residues: CASSLVGTPYEQYF. As DNA, the CDR3 is TGTGCCAGCAGCTTAGTGGGCACCCCCTACGAGCAGTACTTC. The full variable domain, its missing parts supplied by reference TRBV11-2 and TRBJ2-7, is EAGVAQSPRYKIIEKRQSVAFWCNPISGHATLYWYQQILGQGPKLLIQFQNNGVVDDSQLPKDRFSAERLKGVDSTLKIQPAKLEDSAVYLCASSLVGTPYEQYFGPGTRLTVT.

V is TRBV30 and J is TRBJ2-2, with D perhaps matching TRBD1 (5 bases). The CDR3 has 14 residues. Per germline, CDR1 GTSNPN and CDR2 SVGIG (reference sequence). The V end lost 2 bases, the J end lost 3 bases, and 10 bases lay between the germline ends. DNA of the CDR3: TGTGCCTGGAGTAGGGGTACCGACACCGGGGAGCTGTTTTTT. Amino acid sequence: CAWSRGTDTGELFF.

This clone has only one observation. The chain has TRBV2 and TRBJ2-2, with 9 positions matching TRBD2. V trimming: 6 bases; J trimming: 1 base; junction bases outside the gene matches: 3. Germline CDR1 reads SNHLY; CDR2 reads FYNNEI. The CDR3 totals 15 residues. The DNA for the CDR3 is TGTGCCAGCAGCCGACTAGCGGTGAACACCGGGGAGCTGTTTTTT. Its protein product is CASSRLAVNTGELFF.

V usage is TRBV7-2 and J usage is TRBJ2-5; D call uncertain. The CDR3 has 14 residues. Germline CDR1 and CDR2: SGHTA and FQGNSA. V lost 1 base, J lost 5 bases, and 11 bases lay in between. The CDR3 sequence: CASSLVQFRETQYF. The CDR3 bases are TGTGCCAGCAGCTTAGTCCAATTCAGGGAGACCCAGTACTTC.

The CDR3 protein is CASTPQGPLSYEQYF. DNA for the CDR3: TGTGCCAGCACCCCACAGGGTCCCCTCTCCTACGAGCAGTACTTC. The J gene is TRBJ2-7, the V gene TRBV27, with D perhaps matching TRBD1 (6 bases). Germline CDR1 and CDR2: MNHEY and SMNVEV (reference sequence). CDR3 size: 15 residues. Trimming removed 7 bases from V and 0 bases from J, with 16 bases in between.